The source of this TCR beta chain is a study of cytomegalovirus exposure and HLA in healthy donors. Vbeta (60) and Jbeta (13) primers were used in the PCR. Some clones are missing from TCRdb's copy, which holds only in-frame ones; the method was immunoSEQ multiplex PCR. The sample includes under 250,000 clones, about 81% of them seen just once. The TCR sequence derives from a woman in her thirties or forties in good health and CMV-seronegative. The sequenced sample consisted of PBMCs.

In DNA, the CDR3 is TGTGCCAGCAGCTTCGGGACAGCCCTGAGCTCTGGAAACACCATATATTTT. This codes for CASSFGTALSSGNTIYF. The genes are TRBV7-6 and TRBJ1-3; 7 bases match TRBD1. Germline V gene lookup returns CDR1 SGHVS and CDR2 FNYEAQ. After removal of 3 bases from V and 0 bases from J, the junction contained 8 bases not matched to a gene. The CDR3 runs 17 residues.